What follows is one T cell receptor beta chain and its context. Data came from immunoSEQ multiplex PCR; TCRdb stores just in-frame clones and leaves some out. This table has 150,000 to 200,000 clones, around 92% appearing once. The data were obtained in a study of cytomegalovirus exposure and HLA in healthy donors. The CDR3 loop spans 14 amino acids. Trimming pared 0 bases from V and 5 bases from J, leaving 11 bases between. Germline assignment: CDR1 SGHRS and CDR2 YFSETQ. The V gene is TRBV5-1, the J gene TRBJ1-2; D gene unclear. Input material: PBMCs. This TCR came from a woman between 18 and 29 years old in good health and CMV-seropositive. The CDR3 sequence: CASSLAEGGYGYTF. As DNA, the CDR3 is TGCGCCAGCAGCTTGGCTGAGGGAGGGTATGGCTACACCTTC.